This TCR beta chain was sequenced during a study of PD-1 blockade in classical Hodgkin lymphoma. Study results and limitations: Patients with a complete response exhibited baseline diversity comparable to newly diagnosed patients. Nivolumab initiation under 1 year post-ASCT meant exclusion.

Exposure to brentuximab vedotin varied, and each patient had relapsed following autologous stem cell transplantation. Details on this clone: The antigen is undetermined.

TCRdb keeps only in-frame clones here, not all; method: immunoSEQ multiplex PCR. This table holds 95,000 or so clones, around 80% found once. The CDR3 sequence is 13 residues long. From germline, CDR1 is ENHRY and CDR2 SYGVKD. V was cut by 8 bases and J by 6 bases, with 15 bases left in between. The sample in question was peripheral blood mononuclear cells (PBMCs), obtained at baseline. The clonotype originates from a human donor with classical Hodgkin lymphoma. The chain has TRBV10-3 and TRBJ2-3; D perhaps matches TRBD1 (6 bases). CDR3 DNA sequence: TGTGCCATCCGGGACACAGCAAAGGATACGCAGTATTTT. It is translated as CAIRDTAKDTQYF.